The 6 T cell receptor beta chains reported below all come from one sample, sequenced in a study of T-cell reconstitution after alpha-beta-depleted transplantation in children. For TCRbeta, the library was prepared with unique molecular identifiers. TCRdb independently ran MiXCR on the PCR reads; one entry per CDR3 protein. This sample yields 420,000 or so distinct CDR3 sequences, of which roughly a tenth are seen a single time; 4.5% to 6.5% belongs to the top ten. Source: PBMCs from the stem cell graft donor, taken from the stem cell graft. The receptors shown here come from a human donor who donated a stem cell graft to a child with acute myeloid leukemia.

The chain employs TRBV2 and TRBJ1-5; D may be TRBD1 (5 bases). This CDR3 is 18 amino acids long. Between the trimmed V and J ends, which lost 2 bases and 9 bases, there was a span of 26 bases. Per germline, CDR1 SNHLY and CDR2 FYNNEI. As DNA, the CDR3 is TGTGCCAGCAGTGAACAGTTCTCGGGTCGTAGGGACCATCGGCCCCAGCATTTT. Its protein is CASSEQFSGRRDHRPQHF.

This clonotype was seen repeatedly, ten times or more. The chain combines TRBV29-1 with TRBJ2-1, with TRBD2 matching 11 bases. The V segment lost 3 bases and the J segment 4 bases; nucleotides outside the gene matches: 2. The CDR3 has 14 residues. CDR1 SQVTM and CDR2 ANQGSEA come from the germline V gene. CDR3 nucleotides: TGCAGCGTTGAGGGACTAGCGGTTTACAATGAGCAGTTCTTC. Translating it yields CSVEGLAVYNEQFF.

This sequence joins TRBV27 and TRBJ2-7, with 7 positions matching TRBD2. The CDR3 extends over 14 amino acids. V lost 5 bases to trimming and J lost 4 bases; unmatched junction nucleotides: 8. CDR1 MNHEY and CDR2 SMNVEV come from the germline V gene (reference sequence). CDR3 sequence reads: CASSPPLGGYEQYV. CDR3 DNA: TGTGCCAGCAGTCCCCCCTTGGGGGGGTACGAGCAGTACGTC.

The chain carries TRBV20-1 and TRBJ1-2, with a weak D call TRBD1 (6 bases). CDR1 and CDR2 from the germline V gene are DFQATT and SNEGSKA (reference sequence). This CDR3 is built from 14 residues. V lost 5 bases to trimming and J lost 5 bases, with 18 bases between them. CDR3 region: CSAGKEGVRYGYTF. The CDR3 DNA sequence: TGCAGTGCTGGAAAGGAGGGGGTTCGGTATGGCTACACCTTC.

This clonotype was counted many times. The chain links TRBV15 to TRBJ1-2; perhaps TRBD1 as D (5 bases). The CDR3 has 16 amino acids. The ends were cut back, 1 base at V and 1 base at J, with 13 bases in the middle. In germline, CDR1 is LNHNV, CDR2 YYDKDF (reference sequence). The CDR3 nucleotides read TGTGCCACCAGCAGAGTCTTTGGGGCCGGTAACTATGGCTACACCTTC. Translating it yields CATSRVFGAGNYGYTF.

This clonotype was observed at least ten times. CDR3 bases: TGTGCCAGCAGTCATGGACAGGGGAACTATGGCTACACCTTC. It specifies CASSHGQGNYGYTF. The J gene is TRBJ1-2, the V gene TRBV7-8; 9 bases match TRBD1. The CDR3 has 14 residues. CDR1 is SGHVS, CDR2 FQNEAQ, per germline. The trim removed 6 bases at V and 2 bases at J, leaving 4 bases unmatched.